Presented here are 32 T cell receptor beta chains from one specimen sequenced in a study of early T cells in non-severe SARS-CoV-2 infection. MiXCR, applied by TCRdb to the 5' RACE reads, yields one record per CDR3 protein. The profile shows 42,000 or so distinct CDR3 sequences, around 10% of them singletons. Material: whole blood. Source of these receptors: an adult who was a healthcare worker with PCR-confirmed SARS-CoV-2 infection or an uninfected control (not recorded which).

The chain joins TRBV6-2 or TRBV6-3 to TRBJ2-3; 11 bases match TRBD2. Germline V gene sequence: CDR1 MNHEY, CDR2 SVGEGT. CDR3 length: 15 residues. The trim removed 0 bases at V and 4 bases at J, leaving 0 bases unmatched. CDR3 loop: CASSYSSGRADTQYF. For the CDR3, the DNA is TGTGCCAGCAGTTACTCTAGCGGGAGGGCAGATACGCAGTATTTT.

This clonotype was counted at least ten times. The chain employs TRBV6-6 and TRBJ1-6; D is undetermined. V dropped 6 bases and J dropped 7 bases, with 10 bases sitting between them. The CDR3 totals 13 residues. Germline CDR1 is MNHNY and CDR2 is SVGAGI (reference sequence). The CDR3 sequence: CASSPSRNSPLHF. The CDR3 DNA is TGTGCCAGCAGCCCATCGCGAAATTCACCCCTCCACTTT.

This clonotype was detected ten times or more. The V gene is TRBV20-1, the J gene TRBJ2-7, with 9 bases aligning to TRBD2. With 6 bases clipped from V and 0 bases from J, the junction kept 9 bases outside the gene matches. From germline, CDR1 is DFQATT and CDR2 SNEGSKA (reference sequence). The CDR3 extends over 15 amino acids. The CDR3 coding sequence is TGCAGTGCCTCCGCTAGCGGGAAAAGCTCCTACGAGCAGTACTTC. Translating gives CSASASGKSSYEQYF.

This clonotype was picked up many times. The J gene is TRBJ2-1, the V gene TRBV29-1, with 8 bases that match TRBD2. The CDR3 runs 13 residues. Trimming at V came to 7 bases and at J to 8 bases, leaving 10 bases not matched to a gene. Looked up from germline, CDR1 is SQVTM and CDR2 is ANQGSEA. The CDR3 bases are TGCAGCGAGTCCAGCGGGAGATTTCATGAGCAGTTCTTC. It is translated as CSESSGRFHEQFF.

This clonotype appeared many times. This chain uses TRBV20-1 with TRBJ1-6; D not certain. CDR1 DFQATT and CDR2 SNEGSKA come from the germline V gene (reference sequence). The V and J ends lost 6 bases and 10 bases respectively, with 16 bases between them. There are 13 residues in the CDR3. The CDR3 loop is CSAPTPGRSPLHF. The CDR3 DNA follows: TGCAGTGCCCCGACACCTGGACGGTCACCCCTCCACTTT.

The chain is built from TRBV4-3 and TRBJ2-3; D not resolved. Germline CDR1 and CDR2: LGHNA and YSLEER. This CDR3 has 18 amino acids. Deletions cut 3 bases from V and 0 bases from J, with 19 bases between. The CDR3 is CASSQSFRLGRSTDTQYF. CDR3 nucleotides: TGCGCCAGCAGCCAGAGTTTCCGGTTGGGCCGCAGCACAGATACGCAGTATTTT.

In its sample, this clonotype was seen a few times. The CDR3 region is CASSQGLAGETQYF. CDR3 in DNA: TGCGCCAGCAGCCAGGGACTAGCGGGAGAGACCCAGTACTTC. The chain recombines TRBV4-3 with TRBJ2-5; 12 bases line up with TRBD2. V shed 3 bases, J shed 4 bases, and the junction held 0 bases outside the gene matches. CDR1 LGHNA and CDR2 YSLEER come from the germline V gene. This CDR3 contains 14 residues.

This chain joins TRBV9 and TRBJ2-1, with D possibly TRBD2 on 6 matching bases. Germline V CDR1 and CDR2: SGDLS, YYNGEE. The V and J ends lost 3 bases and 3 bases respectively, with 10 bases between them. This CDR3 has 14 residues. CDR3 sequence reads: CASSAAGLYNEQFF. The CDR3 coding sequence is TGTGCCAGCAGCGCAGCGGGCCTCTACAATGAGCAGTTCTTC.

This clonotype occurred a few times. The CDR3 sequence: CASSLDLAGELFF. CDR3 DNA: TGTGCCAGCAGCCTAGACCTGGCCGGGGAGCTGTTTTTT. The chain has TRBV11-1 and TRBJ2-2; D uncertain. The CDR3 is made up of 13 amino acids. The V end was cut by 5 bases, the J end by 6 bases, with 10 bases between. The germline V gene encodes CDR1 SGHAT and CDR2 FQDESV (reference sequence).

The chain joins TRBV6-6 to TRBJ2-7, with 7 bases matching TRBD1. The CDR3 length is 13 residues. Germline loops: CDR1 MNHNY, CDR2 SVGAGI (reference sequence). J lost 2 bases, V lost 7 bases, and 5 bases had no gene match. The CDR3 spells CASTTGTTYEQYF. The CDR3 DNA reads TGTGCCAGCACGACAGGGACAACCTACGAGCAGTACTTC.

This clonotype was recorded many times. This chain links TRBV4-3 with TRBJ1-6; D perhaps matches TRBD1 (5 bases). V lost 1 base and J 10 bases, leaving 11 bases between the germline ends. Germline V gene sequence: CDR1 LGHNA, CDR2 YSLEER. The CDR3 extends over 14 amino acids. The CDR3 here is CASSQVVGGSPLHF. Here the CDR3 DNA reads TGCGCCAGCAGCCAAGTTGTCGGGGGATCACCCCTCCACTTT.

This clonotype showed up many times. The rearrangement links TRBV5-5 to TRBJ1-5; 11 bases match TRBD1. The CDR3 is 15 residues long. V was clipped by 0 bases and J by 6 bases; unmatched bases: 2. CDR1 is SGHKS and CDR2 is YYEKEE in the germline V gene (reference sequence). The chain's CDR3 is CASSLAGQGVQPQHF. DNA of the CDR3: TGTGCCAGCAGCTTGGCGGGACAGGGGGTTCAGCCCCAGCATTTT. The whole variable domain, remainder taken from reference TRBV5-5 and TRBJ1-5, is DAGVTQSPTHLIKTRGQQVTLRCSPISGHKSVSWYQQVLGQGPQFIFQYYEKEERGRGNFPDRFSARQFPNYSSELNVNALLLGDSALYLCASSLAGQGVQPQHFGDGTRLSIL.

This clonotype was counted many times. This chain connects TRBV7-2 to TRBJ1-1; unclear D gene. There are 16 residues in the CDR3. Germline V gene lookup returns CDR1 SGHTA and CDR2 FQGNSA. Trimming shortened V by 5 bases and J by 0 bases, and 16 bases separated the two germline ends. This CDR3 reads CASSHRFQIMNTEAFF. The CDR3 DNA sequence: TGTGCCAGCAGCCACCGGTTCCAGATTATGAACACTGAAGCTTTCTTT.

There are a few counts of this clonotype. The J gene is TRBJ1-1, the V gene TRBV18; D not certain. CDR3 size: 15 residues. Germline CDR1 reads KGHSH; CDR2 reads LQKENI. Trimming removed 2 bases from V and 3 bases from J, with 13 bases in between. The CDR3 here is CASSPSRVGYTEAFF. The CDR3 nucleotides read TGTGCCAGCTCACCATCTCGAGTGGGGTACACTGAAGCTTTCTTT.

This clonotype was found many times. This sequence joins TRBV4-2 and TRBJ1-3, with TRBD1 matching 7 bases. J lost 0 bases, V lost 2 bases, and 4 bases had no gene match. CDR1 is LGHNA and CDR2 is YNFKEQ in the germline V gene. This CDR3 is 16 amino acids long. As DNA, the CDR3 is TGTGCCAGCAGCCAATCCCAGGGGGTCTCTGGAAACACCATATATTTT. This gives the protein CASSQSQGVSGNTIYF.

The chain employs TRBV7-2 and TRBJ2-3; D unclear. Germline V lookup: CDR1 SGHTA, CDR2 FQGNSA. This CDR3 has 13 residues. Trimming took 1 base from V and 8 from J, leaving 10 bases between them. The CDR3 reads CASSLETLPTQYF. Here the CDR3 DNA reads TGTGCCAGCAGCTTAGAGACCCTCCCTACGCAGTATTTT.

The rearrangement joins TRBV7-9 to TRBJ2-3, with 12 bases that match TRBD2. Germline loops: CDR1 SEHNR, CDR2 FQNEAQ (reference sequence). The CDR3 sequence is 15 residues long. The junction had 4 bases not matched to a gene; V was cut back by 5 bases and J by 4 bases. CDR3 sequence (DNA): TGTGCCAGCAGCCCTACTAGCGGGAGGTCAGATACGCAGTATTTT. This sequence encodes CASSPTSGRSDTQYF.

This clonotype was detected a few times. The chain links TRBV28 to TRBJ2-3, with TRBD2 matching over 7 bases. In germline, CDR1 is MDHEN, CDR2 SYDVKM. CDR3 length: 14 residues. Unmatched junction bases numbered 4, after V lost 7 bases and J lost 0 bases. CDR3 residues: CASKPAGSTDTQYF. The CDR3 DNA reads TGTGCCAGCAAGCCAGCGGGGAGCACAGATACGCAGTATTTT.

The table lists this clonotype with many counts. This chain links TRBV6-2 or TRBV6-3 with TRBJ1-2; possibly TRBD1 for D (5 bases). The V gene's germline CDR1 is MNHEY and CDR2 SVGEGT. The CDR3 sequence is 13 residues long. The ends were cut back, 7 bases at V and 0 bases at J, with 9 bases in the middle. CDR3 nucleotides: TGTGCCAGCATCCAGGGACCTAACTATGGCTACACCTTC. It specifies CASIQGPNYGYTF.

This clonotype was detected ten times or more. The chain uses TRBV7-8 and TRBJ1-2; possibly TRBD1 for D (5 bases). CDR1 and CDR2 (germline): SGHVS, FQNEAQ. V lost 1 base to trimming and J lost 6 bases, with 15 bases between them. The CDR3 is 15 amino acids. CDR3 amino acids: CASSLVGGGRDGYTF. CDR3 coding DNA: TGTGCCAGCAGCTTAGTCGGGGGAGGACGGGATGGCTACACCTTC.

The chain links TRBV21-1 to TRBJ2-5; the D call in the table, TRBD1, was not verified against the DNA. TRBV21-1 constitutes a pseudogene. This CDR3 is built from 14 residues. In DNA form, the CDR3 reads TGTGCCAGCAGCCCCAAGGGGGCGAAAGAGACCCAGTACTTC. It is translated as CASSPKGAKETQYF.

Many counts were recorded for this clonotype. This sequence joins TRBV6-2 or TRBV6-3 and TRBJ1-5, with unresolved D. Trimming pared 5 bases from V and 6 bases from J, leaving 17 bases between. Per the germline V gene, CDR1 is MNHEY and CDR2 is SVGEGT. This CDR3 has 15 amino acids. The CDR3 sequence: CASSTGESLIQPQHF. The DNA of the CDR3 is TGTGCCAGCAGTACGGGCGAGAGTCTCATTCAGCCCCAGCATTTT.

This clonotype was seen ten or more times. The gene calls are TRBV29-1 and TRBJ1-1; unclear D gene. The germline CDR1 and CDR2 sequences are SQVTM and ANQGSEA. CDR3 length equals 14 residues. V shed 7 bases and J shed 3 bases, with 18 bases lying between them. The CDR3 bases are TGCAGCGCCGCGCGTAATTTTGGGGACACTGAAGCTTTCTTT. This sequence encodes CSAARNFGDTEAFF.

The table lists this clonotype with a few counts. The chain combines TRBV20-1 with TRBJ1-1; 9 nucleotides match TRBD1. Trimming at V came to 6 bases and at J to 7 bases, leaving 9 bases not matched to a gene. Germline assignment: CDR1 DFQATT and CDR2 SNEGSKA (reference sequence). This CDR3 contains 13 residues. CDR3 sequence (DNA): TGCAGTGCACCGAATACAGGGGGCGTTGAAGCTTTCTTT. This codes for CSAPNTGGVEAFF.

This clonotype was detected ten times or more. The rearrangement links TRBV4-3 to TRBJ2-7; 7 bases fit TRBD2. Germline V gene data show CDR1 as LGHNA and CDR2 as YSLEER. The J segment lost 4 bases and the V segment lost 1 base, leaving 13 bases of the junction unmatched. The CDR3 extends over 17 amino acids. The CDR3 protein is CASSQGPSGGPSYEQYF. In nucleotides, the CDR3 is TGCGCCAGCAGCCAAGGCCCTAGCGGAGGCCCTTCTTACGAGCAGTACTTC.

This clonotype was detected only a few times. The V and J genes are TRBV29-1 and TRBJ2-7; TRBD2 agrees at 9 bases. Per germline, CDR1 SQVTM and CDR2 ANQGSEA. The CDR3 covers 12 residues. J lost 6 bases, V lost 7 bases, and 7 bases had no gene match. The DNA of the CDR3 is TGCAGCGGGGGGCCTAGCGGGATCGAGCAGTACTTC. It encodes CSGGPSGIEQYF.

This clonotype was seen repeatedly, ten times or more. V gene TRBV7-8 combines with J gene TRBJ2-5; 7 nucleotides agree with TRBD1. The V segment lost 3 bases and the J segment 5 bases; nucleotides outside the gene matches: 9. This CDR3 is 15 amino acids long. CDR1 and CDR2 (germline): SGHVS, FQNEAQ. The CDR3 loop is CASSLRQGSRETQYF. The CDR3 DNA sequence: TGTGCCAGCAGCTTGCGACAGGGCAGTCGGGAGACCCAGTACTTC.

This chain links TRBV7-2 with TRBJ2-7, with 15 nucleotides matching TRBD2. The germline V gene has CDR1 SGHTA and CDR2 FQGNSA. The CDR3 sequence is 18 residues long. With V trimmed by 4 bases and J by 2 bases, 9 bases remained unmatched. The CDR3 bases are TGTGCCAGCAGCTCGGGACTAGCGGGAGGCCACGCGACCTACGAGCAGTACTTC. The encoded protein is CASSSGLAGGHATYEQYF. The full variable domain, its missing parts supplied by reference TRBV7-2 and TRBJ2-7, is GAGVSQSPSNKVTEKGKDVELRCDPISGHTALYWYRQSLGQGLEFLIYFQGNSAPDKSGLPSDRFSAERTGGSVSTLTIQRTQQEDSAVYLCASSSGLAGGHATYEQYFGPGTRLTVT.

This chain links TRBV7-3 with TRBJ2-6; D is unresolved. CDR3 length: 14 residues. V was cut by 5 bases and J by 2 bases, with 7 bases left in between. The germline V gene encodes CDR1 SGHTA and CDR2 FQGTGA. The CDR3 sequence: CASSRAPGANVLTF. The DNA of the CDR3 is TGTGCCAGCAGCCGGGCCCCTGGGGCCAACGTCCTGACTTTC.

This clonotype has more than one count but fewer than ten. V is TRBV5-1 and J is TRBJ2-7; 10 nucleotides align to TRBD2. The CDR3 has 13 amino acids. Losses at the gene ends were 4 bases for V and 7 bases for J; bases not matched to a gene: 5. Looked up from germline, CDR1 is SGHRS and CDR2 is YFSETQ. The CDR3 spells CASSTLAGVEQYF. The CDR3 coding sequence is TGCGCCAGCAGCACCCTAGCGGGAGTTGAGCAGTACTTC.

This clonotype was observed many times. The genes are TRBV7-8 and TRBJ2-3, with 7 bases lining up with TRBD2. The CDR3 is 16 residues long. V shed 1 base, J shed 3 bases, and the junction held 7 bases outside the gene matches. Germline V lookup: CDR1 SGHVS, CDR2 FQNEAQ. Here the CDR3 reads CASSLVGGSGTDTQYF. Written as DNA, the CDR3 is TGTGCCAGCAGCTTAGTTGGCGGGAGCGGGACAGATACGCAGTATTTT.

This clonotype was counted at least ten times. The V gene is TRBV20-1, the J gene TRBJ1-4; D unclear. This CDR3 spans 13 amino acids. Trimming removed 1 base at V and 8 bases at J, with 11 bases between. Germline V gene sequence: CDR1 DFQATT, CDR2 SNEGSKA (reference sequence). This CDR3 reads CSARGGKEEKLFF. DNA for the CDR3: TGCAGTGCTAGAGGGGGAAAAGAGGAAAAACTGTTTTTT.